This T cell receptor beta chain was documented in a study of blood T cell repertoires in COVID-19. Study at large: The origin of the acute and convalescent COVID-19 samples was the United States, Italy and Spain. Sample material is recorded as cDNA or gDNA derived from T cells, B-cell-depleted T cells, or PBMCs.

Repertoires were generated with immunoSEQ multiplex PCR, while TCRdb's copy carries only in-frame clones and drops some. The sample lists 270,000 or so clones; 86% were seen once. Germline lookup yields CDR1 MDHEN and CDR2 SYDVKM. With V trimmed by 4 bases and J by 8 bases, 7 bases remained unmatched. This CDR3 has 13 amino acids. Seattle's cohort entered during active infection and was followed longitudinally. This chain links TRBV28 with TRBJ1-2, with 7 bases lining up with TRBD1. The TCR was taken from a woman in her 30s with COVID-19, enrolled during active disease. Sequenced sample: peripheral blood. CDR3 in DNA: TGTGCCAGCAGTTCAGGGACAGTCCGAGGCTACACCTTC. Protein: CASSSGTVRGYTF.